A selection of T cell receptor beta chains follows, all from one sample in a study of blood T cell repertoires in COVID-19. The repertoire was sequenced with immunoSEQ multiplex PCR; TCRdb's copy has only in-frame clones and lacks some. The repertoire has some 30,000 clones, less than 90% of them found once; the top ten carry about 9.3%. The sequenced sample consisted of peripheral blood. The receptors come from an elderly man with active COVID-19. The CDR3 runs from the conserved cysteine through the conserved F or W. D genes are given only for firm matches. Clone sizes are given selectively: once, few, many, or a class where the clone is expanded.

few	NA	TRBV7-8	TRBJ2-7	CASSVRYEQYF	TGTGCCAGCAGCGTGCGCTACGAGCAGTACTTC
few	NA	TRBV29-1	TRBJ2-3	CSVDRGKRDTQYF	TGCAGCGTTGATCGGGGGAAAAGAGATACGCAGTATTTT
once	NA	TRBV5-8	TRBJ2-7	CASSLALDRTSYEQYF	TGTGCCAGCAGCTTGGCATTAGACAGGACCTCCTACGAGCAGTACTTC
NA	NA	TRBV15	TRBJ1-6	CATSRDRGPPPLHF	TGTGCCACCAGCAGAGACCGGGGTCCCCCGCCCCTCCACTTT
NA	TRBD1	TRBV3-1/TRBV3-2	TRBJ1-5	CASSQGTGSSWQPQHF	TGTGCCAGCAGCCAGGGGACAGGGAGTTCTTGGCAGCCCCAGCATTTT
NA	NA	TRBV13	TRBJ2-1	CASSLGLQDKFYNEQFF	TGTGCCAGCAGCTTAGGCCTCCAGGACAAATTTTACAATGAGCAGTTCTTC
NA	TRBD2	TRBV4-1	TRBJ2-2	CASSSPSGLNTGELFF	TGCGCCAGCAGTAGCCCTAGCGGGTTGAACACCGGGGAGCTGTTTTTT
NA	NA	TRBV5-1	TRBJ1-3	CASSLVRGRSSGNTIYF	TGCGCCAGCAGCTTGGTACGGGGTCGCTCGTCTGGAAACACCATATATTTT
NA	TRBD1	TRBV5-4	TRBJ1-2	CASSLQGGWDYGYTF	TGTGCCAGCAGCTTACAGGGGGGGTGGGACTATGGCTACACCTTC
NA	TRBD1	TRBV5-4	TRBJ2-4	CASSPRGQGWAKNIQYF	TGTGCCAGCAGCCCCCGGGGACAGGGATGGGCCAAAAACATTCAGTACTTC
NA	NA	TRBV21-1	TRBJ2-7	CASSSHRGQDPYEQYF	TGTGCCAGCAGCTCACACAGGGGGCAGGATCCCTACGAGCAGTACTTC
few	NA	TRBV6-5	TRBJ2-7	CASSYSIPPGSYEQYF	TGTGCCAGCAGTTACTCGATCCCCCCAGGGTCCTACGAGCAGTACTTC
NA	TRBD2	TRBV10-3	TRBJ2-3	CAISYAGGSTDTQYF	TGTGCCATCAGTTACGCGGGGGGGAGCACAGATACGCAGTATTTT
NA	TRBD1	TRBV6-5	TRBJ1-5	CASRRQGDQPQHF	TGTGCCAGCAGGCGACAGGGTGATCAGCCCCAGCATTTT
NA	NA	TRBV7-3	TRBJ2-2	CASSLSGPANTGELFF	TGTGCCAGCAGCTTGTCAGGTCCCGCGAACACCGGGGAGCTGTTTTTT
NA	NA	TRBV2	TRBJ2-1	CASRDRGGGPYNEQFF	TGTGCCAGCAGGGATCGTGGCGGGGGCCCCTACAATGAGCAGTTCTTC
NA	TRBD2	TRBV5-8	TRBJ2-4	CASSWGLAGNIQYF	TGTGCCAGCAGCTGGGGACTAGCGGGGAACATTCAGTACTTC
NA	TRBD1	TRBV5-1	TRBJ2-1	CASSSWTGDNEQFF	TGCGCCAGCAGCTCGTGGACAGGGGACAATGAGCAGTTCTTC
NA	NA	TRBV7-9	TRBJ2-7	CASSLAAGYEQYF	TGTGCCAGCAGCTTAGCCGCGGGATACGAGCAGTACTTC
NA	NA	TRBV18	TRBJ2-5	CASSPRNRDVGETQYF	TGTGCCAGCTCACCACGAAACAGGGATGTAGGAGAGACCCAGTACTTC
NA	TRBD2	TRBV4-1	TRBJ2-2	CASSQEAGPNTGELFF	TGCGCCAGCAGCCAAGAAGCGGGGCCGAACACCGGGGAGCTGTTTTTT
NA	TRBD1	TRBV5-5	TRBJ1-5	CASSLAPGQLQPQHF	TGTGCCAGCAGCTTGGCTCCGGGACAGCTTCAGCCCCAGCATTTT
NA	TRBD1	TRBV19	TRBJ1-5	CASSGTGYSNQPQHF	TGTGCCAGTAGTGGGACAGGATATAGCAATCAGCCCCAGCATTTT
NA	NA	TRBV27	TRBJ1-5	CASRAGPSRSNIGDQPQHF	TGTGCCAGCCGGGCGGGCCCGTCGAGGAGTAATATCGGGGATCAGCCCCAGCATTTT
NA	NA	TRBV3-1/TRBV3-2	TRBJ1-3	CASRETGSGNTIYF	TGTGCCAGCAGGGAGACAGGCTCTGGAAACACCATATATTTT
NA	TRBD1	TRBV29-1	TRBJ1-2	CSVGRGTGGYGYTF	TGCAGCGTTGGACGAGGGACAGGGGGCTATGGCTACACCTTC
NA	TRBD1	TRBV27	TRBJ2-2	CASRNRGNTGELFF	TGTGCCAGCAGGAACAGGGGAAACACCGGGGAGCTGTTTTTT
NA	TRBD1	TRBV6-5	TRBJ2-3	CASSYSKGAGTDTQYF	TGTGCCAGCAGTTATTCGAAGGGGGCTGGCACAGATACGCAGTATTTT
NA	TRBD1	TRBV6-2/TRBV6-3	TRBJ1-1	CASSLRTGGGTAFF	TGTGCCAGCAGTCTCCGGACAGGGGGCGGAACAGCTTTCTTT
NA	NA	TRBV5-6	TRBJ2-5	CASSRRGNQETQYF	TGTGCCAGCAGCCGACGGGGGAATCAAGAGACCCAGTACTTC
NA	TRBD1	TRBV5-1	TRBJ1-2	CASSLARQGGTGYTF	TGCGCCAGCAGCTTGGCCCGACAGGGCGGAACTGGCTACACCTTC